This T cell receptor beta chain was found in a study of CD4+ T cells in melanoma. V was pared by 6 bases and J by 4 bases, with 6 bases of the junction left unmatched. The CDR3 sequence is 15 residues long. Per germline, CDR1 MDHEN and CDR2 SYDVKM. General study findings and limits: A reported correlation linked neoantigen-specific CD4+ T cells to CD8+, macrophage and B cell function. In melanoma, neoantigen-specific CD4+ T cells reportedly differed in differentiation state.

The data were produced by immunoSEQ multiplex PCR, yet TCRdb's version contains in-frame clones alone and is incomplete. The sample has about 54,000 clones, nearly 70% seen once. Points on this clone: Its specificity is unknown.

The gene calls are TRBV28 and TRBJ2-1; 10 nucleotides align to TRBD2. This receptor was taken from a human donor with melanoma. Sample: tumor tissue. CDR3 coding DNA: TGTGCCAGCAGCTTCGGACTAGCGGTTTACAATGAGCAGTTCTTC. Amino acids: CASSFGLAVYNEQFF.